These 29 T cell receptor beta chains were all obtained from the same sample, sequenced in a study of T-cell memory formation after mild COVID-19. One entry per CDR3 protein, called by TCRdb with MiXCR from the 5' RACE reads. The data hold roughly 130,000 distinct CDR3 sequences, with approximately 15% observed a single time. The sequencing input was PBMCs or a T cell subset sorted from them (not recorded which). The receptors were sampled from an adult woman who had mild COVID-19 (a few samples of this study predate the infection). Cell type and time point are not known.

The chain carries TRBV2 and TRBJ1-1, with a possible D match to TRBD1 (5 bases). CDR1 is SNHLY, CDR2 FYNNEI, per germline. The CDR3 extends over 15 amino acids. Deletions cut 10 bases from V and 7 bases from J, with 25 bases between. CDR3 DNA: TGTGCCATGCAAAGTGAACAGGTTTTACCTATTGAAGCTTTCTTT. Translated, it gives CAMQSEQVLPIEAFF.

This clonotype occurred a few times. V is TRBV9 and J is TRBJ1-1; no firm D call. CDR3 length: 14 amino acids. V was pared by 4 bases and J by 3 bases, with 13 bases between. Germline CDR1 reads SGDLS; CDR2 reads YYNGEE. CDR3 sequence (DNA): TGTGCCAGCAGCTCCCCCGGGGAAGACACTGAAGCTTTCTTT. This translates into CASSSPGEDTEAFF.

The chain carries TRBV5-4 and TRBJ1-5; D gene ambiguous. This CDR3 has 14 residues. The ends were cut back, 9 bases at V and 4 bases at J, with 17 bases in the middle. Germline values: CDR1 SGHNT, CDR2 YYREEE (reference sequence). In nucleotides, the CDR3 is TGTGCCACCAAAAAATTTGGGGATAATCAGCCCCAGCATTTT. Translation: CATKKFGDNQPQHF. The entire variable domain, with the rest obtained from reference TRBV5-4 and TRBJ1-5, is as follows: ETGVTQSPTHLIKTRGQQVTLRCSSQSGHNTVSWYQQALGQGPQFIFQYYREEENGRGNFPPRFSGLQFPNYSSELNVNALELDDSALYLCATKKFGDNQPQHFGDGTRLSIL.

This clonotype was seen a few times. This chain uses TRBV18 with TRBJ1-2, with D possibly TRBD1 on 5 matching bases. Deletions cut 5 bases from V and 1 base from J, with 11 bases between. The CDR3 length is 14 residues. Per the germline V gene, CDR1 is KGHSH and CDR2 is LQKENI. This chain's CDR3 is CASSTTEFNYGYTF. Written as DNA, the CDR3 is TGTGCCAGCTCAACGACAGAATTTAACTATGGCTACACCTTC.

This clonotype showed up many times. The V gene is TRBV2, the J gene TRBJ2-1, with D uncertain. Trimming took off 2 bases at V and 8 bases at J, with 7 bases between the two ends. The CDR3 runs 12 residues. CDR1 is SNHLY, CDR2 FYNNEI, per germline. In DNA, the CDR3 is TGTGCCAGCAGTGAACAAGGCGATGAGCAGTTCTTC. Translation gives CASSEQGDEQFF.

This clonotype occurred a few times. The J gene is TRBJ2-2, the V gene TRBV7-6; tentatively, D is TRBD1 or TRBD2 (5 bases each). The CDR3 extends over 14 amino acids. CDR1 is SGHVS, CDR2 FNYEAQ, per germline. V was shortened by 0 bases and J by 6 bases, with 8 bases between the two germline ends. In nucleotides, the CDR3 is TGTGCCAGCAGCTTAGCGTTGGGGGCCGGGGAGCTGTTTTTT. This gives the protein CASSLALGAGELFF.

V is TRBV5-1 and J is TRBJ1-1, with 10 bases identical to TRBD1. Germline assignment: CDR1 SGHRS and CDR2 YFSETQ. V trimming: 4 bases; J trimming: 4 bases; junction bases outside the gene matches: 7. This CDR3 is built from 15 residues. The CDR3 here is CASSTKTGGTTEAFF. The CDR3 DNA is TGCGCCAGCAGCACGAAGACAGGGGGCACCACTGAAGCTTTCTTT.

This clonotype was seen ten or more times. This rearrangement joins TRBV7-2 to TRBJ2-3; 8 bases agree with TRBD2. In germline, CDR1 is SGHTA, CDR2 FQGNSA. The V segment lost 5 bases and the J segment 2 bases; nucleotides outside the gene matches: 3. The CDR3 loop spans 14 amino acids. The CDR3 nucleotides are TGTGCCAGCAGCCCAGGACTAGCCACAGATACGCAGTATTTT. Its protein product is CASSPGLATDTQYF.

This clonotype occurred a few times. CDR3 loop: CASSLRQGEQYF. In DNA, the CDR3 is TGTGCCAGCAGCTTACGTCAAGGCGAGCAGTACTTC. The chain uses TRBV13 and TRBJ2-7; D gene unclear. In germline, CDR1 is PRHDT, CDR2 FYEKMQ (reference sequence). Trimming removed 2 bases at V and 6 bases at J, with 8 bases between. The CDR3 runs to 12 residues.

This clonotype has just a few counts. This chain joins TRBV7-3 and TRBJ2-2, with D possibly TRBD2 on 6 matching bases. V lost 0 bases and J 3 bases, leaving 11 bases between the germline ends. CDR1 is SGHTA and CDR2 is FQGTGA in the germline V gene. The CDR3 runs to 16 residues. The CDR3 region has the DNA TGTGCCAGCAGCTTAACTCCGGGGGACTACACCGGGGAGCTGTTTTTT. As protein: CASSLTPGDYTGELFF. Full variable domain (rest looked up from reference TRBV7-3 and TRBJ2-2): GAGVSQTPSNKVTEKGKYVELRCDPISGHTALYWYRQSLGQGPEFLIYFQGTGAADDSGLPNDRFFAVRPEGSVSTLKIQRTERGDSAVYLCASSLTPGDYTGELFFGEGSRLTVL.

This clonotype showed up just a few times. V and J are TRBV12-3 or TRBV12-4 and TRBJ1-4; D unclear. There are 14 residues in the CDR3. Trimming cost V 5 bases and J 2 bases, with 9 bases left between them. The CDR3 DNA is TGTGCCAGCAGTCTTTGGAGGACTAATGAAAAACTGTTTTTT. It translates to CASSLWRTNEKLFF.

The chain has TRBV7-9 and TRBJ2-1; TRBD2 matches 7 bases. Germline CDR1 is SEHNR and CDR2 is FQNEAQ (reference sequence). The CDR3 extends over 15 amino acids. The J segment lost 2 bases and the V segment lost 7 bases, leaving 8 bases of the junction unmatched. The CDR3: CASIPRDYAYNEQFF. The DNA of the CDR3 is TGTGCCAGCATCCCTAGGGACTACGCCTACAATGAGCAGTTCTTC.

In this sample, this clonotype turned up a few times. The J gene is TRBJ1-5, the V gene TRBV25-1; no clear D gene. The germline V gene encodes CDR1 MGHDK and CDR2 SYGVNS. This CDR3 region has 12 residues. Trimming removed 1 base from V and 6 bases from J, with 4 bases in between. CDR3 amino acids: CASSEWGQPQHF. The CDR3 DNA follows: TGTGCCAGCAGTGAATGGGGTCAGCCCCAGCATTTT.

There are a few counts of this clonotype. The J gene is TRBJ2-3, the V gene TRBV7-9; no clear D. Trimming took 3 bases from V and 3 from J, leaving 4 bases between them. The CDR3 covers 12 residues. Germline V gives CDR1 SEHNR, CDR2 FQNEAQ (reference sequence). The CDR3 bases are TGTGCCAGCAGCTTCTTAACAGATACGCAGTATTTT. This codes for CASSFLTDTQYF.

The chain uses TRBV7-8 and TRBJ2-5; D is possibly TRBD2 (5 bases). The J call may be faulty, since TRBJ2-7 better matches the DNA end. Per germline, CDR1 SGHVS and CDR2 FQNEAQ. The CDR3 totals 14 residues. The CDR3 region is CASSLATGTYEQYF. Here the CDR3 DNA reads TGTGCCAGCAGCTTGGCCACCGGGACCTACGAGCAGTACTTC.

The CDR3 loop is CASSHRGSVTEAFF. The CDR3 coding sequence is TGTGCCAGCAGCCATCGGGGGTCAGTTACTGAAGCTTTCTTT. This chain joins TRBV3-1 and TRBJ1-1, with a tentative D call TRBD1 (5 bases). V lost 3 bases and J 5 bases, leaving 13 bases between the germline ends. The CDR3 consists of 14 residues. Germline V gives CDR1 LGHDT, CDR2 YNNKEL (reference sequence).

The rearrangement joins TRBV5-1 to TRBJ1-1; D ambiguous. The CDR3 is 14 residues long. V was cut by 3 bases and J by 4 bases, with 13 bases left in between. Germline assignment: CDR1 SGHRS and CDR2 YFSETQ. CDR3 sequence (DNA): TGCGCCAGCAGCTCCCGAGGAGGGAGCACTGAAGCTTTCTTT. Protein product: CASSSRGGSTEAFF.

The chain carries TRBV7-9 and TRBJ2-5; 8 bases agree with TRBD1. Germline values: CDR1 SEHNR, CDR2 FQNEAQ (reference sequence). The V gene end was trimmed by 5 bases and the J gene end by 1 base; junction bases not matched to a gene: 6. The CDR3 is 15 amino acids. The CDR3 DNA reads TGTGCCAGCAGCCCTGGGACAGGCCTCCAAGAGACCCAGTACTTC. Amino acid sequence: CASSPGTGLQETQYF.

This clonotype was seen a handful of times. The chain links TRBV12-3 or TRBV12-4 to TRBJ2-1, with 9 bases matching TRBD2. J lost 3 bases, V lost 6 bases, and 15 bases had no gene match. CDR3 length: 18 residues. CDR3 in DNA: TGTGCCAGCAGCCCTCTGGGTCGTAGCGGGAGTATCTACAATGAGCAGTTCTTC. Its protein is CASSPLGRSGSIYNEQFF.

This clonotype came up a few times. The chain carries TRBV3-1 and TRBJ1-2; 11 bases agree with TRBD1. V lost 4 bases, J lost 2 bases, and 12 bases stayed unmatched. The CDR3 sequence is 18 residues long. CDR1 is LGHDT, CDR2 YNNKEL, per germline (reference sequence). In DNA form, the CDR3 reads TGTGCCAGCAGCCCAATGGCATTCCGGACAGGGGGCAACTATGGCTACACCTTC. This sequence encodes CASSPMAFRTGGNYGYTF.

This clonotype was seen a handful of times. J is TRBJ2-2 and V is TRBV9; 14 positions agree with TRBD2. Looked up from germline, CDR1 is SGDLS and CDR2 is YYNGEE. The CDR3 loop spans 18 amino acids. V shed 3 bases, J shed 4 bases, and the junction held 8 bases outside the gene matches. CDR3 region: CASSGGTSGRISTGELFF. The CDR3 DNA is TGTGCCAGCAGCGGGGGGACTAGCGGGAGAATATCCACCGGGGAGCTGTTTTTT.

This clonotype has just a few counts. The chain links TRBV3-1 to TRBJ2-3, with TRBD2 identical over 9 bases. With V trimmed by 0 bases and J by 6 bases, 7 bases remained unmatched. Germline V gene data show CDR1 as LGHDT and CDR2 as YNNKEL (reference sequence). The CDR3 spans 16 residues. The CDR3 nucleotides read TGTGCCAGCAGCCAAGATTCGGGACTAGCAGGTGATACGCAGTATTTT. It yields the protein CASSQDSGLAGDTQYF.

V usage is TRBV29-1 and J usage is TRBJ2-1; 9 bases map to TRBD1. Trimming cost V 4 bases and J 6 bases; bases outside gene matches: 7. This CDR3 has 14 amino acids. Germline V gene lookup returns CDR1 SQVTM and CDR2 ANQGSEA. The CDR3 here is CSVVGTGTVNEQFF. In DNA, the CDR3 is TGCAGCGTTGTAGGGACAGGGACGGTCAATGAGCAGTTCTTC.

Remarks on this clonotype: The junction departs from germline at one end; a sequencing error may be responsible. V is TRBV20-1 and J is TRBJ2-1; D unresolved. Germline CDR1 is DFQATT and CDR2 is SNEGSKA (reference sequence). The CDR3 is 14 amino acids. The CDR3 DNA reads TGCAGCGCTAGAGCCCCCTACTCCTACAATGAGCAGTTCTTC. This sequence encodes CSARAPYSYNEQFF.

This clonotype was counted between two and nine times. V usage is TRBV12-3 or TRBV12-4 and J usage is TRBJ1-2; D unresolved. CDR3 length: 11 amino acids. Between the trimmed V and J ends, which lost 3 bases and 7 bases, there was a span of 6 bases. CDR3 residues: CASSFGVGYTF. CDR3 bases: TGTGCCAGCAGTTTTGGGGTTGGCTACACCTTC.

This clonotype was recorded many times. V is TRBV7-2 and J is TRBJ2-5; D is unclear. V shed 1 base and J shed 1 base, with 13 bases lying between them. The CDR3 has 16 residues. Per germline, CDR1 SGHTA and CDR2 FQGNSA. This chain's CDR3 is CASSLVFGFSQETQYF. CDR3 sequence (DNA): TGTGCCAGCAGCTTAGTTTTTGGGTTTTCCCAAGAGACCCAGTACTTC. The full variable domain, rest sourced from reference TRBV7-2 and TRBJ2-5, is GAGVSQSPSNKVTEKGKDVELRCDPISGHTALYWYRQSLGQGLEFLIYFQGNSAPDKSGLPSDRFSAERTGGSVSTLTIQRTQQEDSAVYLCASSLVFGFSQETQYFGPGTRLLVL.

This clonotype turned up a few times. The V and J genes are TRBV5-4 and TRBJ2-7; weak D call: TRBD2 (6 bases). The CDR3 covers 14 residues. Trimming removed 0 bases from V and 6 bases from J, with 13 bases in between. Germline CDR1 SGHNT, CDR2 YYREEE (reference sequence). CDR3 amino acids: CASSLGLEFREQYF. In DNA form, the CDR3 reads TGTGCCAGCAGCTTGGGACTAGAATTCCGCGAGCAGTACTTC.

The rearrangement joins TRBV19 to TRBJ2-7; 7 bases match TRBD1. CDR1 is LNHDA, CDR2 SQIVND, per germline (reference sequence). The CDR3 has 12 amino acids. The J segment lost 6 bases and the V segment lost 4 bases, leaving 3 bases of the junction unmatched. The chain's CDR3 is CASSTGGGEQYF. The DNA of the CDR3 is TGTGCCAGTAGTACAGGGGGTGGCGAGCAGTACTTC.

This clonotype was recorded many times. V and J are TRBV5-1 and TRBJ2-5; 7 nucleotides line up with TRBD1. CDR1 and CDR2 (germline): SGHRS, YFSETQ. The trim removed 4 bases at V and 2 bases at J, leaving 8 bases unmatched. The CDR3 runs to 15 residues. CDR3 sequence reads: CASSPWDREQETQYF. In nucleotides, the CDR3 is TGCGCCAGCAGCCCCTGGGACAGAGAGCAAGAGACCCAGTACTTC. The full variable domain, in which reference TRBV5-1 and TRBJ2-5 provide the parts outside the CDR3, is KAGVTQTPRYLIKTRGQQVTLSCSPISGHRSVSWYQQTPGQGLQFLFEYFSETQRNKGNFPGRFSGRQFSNSRSEMNVSTLELGDSALYLCASSPWDREQETQYFGPGTRLLVL.